The text below deals with one T cell receptor beta chain. The source of the sample is a study of beta chain features in type 1 diabetes. Reverse transcribing all isolated RNA meant expressed TCRB transcripts were sequenced. Method: immunoSEQ multiplex PCR; TCRdb's copy keeps in-frame clones and lacks some. The repertoire includes under 300,000 clones, around a quarter of them detected once, and about 3.9% sits in the top ten. Without exception, sorted populations had purity beyond 98%. The ends lost 4 bases at V and 6 bases at J; junction bases unmatched: 20. Germline V gene sequence: CDR1 SQVTM, CDR2 ANQGSEA. The CDR3 is 18 amino acids.

The chain recombines TRBV29-1 with TRBJ2-7, with 11 bases lining up with TRBD2. The sample comprised central memory CD4+ T cells from blood. The source of this sequence is a young man in good health. The CDR3 region has the DNA TGCAGCGTTGTATCCCCGACTAGCGGGACCCTCCCTCCTAGCGAGCAGTACTTC. This gives the protein CSVVSPTSGTLPPSEQYF.